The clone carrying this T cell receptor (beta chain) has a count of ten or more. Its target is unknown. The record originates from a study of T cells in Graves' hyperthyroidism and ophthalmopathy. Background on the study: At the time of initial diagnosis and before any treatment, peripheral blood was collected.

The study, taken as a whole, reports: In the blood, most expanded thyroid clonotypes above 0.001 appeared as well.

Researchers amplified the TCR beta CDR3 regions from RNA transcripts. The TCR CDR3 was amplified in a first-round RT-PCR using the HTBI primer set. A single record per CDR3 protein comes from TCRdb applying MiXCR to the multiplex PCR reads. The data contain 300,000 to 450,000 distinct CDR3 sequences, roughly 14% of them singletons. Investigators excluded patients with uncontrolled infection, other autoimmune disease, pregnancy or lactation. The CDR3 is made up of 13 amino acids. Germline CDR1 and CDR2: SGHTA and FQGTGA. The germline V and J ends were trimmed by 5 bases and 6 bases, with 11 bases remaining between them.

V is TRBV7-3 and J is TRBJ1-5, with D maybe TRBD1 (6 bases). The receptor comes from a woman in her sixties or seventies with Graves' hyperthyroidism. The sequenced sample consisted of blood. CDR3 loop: CASSRQAGQPQHF. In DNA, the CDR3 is TGTGCCAGCAGCAGACAGGCGGGTCAGCCCCAGCATTTT.